The T cell receptor beta chain under discussion was sequenced for a study of CD8+ T cells in alopecia areata. Reverse transcription of extracted RNA yielded cDNA, which provided the sequencing template. Profiling relied on immunoSEQ multiplex PCR, and the TCRdb table lists in-frame clones only, not all of them. The sample holds 13,000 to 15,000 clones, approximately 53% seen once. CD25+CD127- cells were sorted from CD4+ cells in four to six patients. Findings and caveats of the study: Tissue-resident alphabeta T cells belonging to normal skin likewise get sequenced within scalp specimens. Scalp lesions, especially in alopecia totalis/universalis, had higher clonality than normal scalp.

Germline V gene data show CDR1 as MDHEN and CDR2 as SYDVKM. The CDR3 is 15 amino acids. V was shortened by 5 bases and J by 3 bases, with 16 bases between the two germline ends. A word on this clone: As yet, its antigen is unknown.

Sequenced input: CD4+ Tregs sorted from blood. The TCR sequence derives from a human donor with alopecia areata. The chain links TRBV28 to TRBJ1-1; no clear D. The CDR3 nucleotides read TGTGCCAGCAGTCCGATCCCCGTGATATACACTGAAGCTTTCTTT. Its translation is CASSPIPVIYTEAFF.